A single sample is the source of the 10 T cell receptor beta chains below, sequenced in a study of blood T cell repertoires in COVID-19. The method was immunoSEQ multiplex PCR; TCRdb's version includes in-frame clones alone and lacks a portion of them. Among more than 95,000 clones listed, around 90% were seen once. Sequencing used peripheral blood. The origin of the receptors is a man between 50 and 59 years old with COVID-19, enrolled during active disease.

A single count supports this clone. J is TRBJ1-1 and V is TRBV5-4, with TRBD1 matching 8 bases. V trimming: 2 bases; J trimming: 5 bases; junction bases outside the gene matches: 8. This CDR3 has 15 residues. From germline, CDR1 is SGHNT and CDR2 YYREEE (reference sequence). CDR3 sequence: CASSFPTGDVTEAFF. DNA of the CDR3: TGTGCCAGCAGCTTCCCGACAGGGGATGTGACTGAAGCTTTCTTT.

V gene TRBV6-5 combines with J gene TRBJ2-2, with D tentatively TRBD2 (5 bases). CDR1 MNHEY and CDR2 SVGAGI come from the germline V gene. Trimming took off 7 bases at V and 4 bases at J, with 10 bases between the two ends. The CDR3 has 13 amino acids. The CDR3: CASTKGVTGELFF. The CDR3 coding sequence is TGTGCCAGCACCAAGGGAGTCACCGGGGAGCTGTTTTTT.

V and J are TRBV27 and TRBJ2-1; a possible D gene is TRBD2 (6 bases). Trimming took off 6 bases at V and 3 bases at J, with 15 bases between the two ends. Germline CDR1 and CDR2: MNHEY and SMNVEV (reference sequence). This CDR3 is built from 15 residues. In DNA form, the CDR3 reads TGTGCCAGCAGCAGTGGGGGACTCCTCTACAATGAGCAGTTCTTC. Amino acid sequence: CASSSGGLLYNEQFF.

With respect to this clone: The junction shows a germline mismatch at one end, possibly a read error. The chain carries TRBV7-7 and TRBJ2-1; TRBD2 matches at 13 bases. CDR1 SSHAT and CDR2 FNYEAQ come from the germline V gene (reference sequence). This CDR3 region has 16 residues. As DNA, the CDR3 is TGTGCTAGCAGCTTAGGCCCACTAGCGGGAGGGCAGGAGCAGTTCTTC. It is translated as CASSLGPLAGGQEQFF.

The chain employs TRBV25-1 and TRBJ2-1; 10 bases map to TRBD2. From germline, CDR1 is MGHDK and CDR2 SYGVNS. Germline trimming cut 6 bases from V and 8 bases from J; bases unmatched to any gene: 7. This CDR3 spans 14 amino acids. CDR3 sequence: CASSPSGSKYEQFF. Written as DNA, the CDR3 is TGTGCCAGCAGCCCTAGCGGGAGTAAGTATGAGCAGTTCTTC. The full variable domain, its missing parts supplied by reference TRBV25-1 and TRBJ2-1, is EADIYQTPRYLVIGTGKKITLECSQTMGHDKMYWYQQDPGMELHLIHYSYGVNSTEKGDLSSESTVSRIRTEHFPLTLESARPSHTSQYLCASSPSGSKYEQFFGPGTRLTVL.

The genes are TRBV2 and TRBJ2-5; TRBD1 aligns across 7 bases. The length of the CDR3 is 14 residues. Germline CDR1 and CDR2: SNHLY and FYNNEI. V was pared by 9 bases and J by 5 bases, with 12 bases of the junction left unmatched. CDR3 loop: CARESSRGTETQYF. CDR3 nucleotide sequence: TGTGCCAGGGAGTCGTCCAGGGGGACGGAGACCCAGTACTTC.

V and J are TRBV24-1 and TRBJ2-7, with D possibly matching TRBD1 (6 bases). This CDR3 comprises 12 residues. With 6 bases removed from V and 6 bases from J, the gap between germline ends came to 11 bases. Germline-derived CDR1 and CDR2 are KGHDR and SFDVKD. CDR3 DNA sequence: TGTGCCACCAGTCCCCAGGGGCCCGAGCAGTACTTC. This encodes CATSPQGPEQYF.

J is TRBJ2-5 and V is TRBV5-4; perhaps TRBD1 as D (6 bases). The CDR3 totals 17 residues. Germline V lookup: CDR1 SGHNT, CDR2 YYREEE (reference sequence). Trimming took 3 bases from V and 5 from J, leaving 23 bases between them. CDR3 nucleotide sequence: TGTGCCAGCAGCTCGCCGGGACGGTCAGGGGCTGGGGAGACCCAGTACTTC. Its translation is CASSSPGRSGAGETQYF.

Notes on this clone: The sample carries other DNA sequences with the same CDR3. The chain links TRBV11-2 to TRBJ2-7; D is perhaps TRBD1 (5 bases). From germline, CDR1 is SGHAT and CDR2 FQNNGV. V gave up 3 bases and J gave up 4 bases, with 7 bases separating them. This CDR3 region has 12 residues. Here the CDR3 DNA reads TGTGCCAGCAGCTTGCAGGGTTACGAGCAGTACTTC. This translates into CASSLQGYEQYF. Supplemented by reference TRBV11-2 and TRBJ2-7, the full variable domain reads EAGVAQSPRYKIIEKRQSVAFWCNPISGHATLYWYQQILGQGPKLLIQFQNNGVVDDSQLPKDRFSAERLKGVDSTLKIQPAKLEDSAVYLCASSLQGYEQYFGPGTRLTVT.

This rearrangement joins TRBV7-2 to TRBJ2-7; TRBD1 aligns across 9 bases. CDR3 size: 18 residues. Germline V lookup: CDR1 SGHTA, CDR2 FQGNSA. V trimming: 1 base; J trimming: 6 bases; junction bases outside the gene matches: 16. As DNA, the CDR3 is TGTGCCAGCAGCTTAGTAGCCCAGCCTACAGGGGGCCAGAGCGAGCAGTACTTC. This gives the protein CASSLVAQPTGGQSEQYF.